These 14 T cell receptor beta chains were all obtained from the same sample, sequenced in a study of shared clonotypes between healthy human individuals. Some clones are missing from TCRdb's copy, which holds only in-frame ones; the method was immunoSEQ multiplex PCR. The sample yields 1,400,000 or so clones, 98% seen once. The specimen sequenced was naive CD4+ T cells sorted from blood. Subset described: CD45RA+ positively selected. These receptors came from a man aged 30 to 45 in good health.

The rearrangement joins TRBV5-4 to TRBJ2-1, with TRBD2 matching over 11 bases. CDR1 and CDR2 (germline): SGHNT, YYREEE (reference sequence). J gave up 7 bases and V 2 bases, and 5 bases lay outside the gene matches. This CDR3 has 15 residues. The chain's CDR3 is CASSLTSGRGNEQFF. As DNA, the CDR3 is TGTGCCAGCAGCTTAACTAGCGGGAGAGGTAATGAGCAGTTCTTC.

The chain joins TRBV6-6 to TRBJ1-5; D is ambiguous. V lost 0 bases and J 6 bases, leaving 6 bases between the germline ends. Per the germline V gene, CDR1 is MNHNY and CDR2 is SVGAGI (reference sequence). The CDR3 length is 13 residues. CDR3 residues: CASSYSASQPQHF. Here the CDR3 DNA reads TGTGCCAGCAGTTACTCCGCTAGTCAGCCCCAGCATTTT.

J is TRBJ2-2 and V is TRBV19; 8 bases line up with TRBD2. CDR1 LNHDA and CDR2 SQIVND come from the germline V gene (reference sequence). This CDR3 comprises 16 residues. V shed 4 bases, J shed 5 bases, and the junction held 9 bases outside the gene matches. In nucleotides, the CDR3 is TGTGCCAGTAGTAGGGTTTCGGGACTAGAGACCGGGGAGCTGTTTTTT. Its protein product is CASSRVSGLETGELFF.

This clone was found once. The V call is TRBV18, the J call TRBJ1-1; 7 nucleotides line up with TRBD1. V was clipped by 5 bases and J by 3 bases; unmatched bases: 3. There are 13 residues in the CDR3. CDR1 is KGHSH, CDR2 LQKENI, per germline. In DNA form, the CDR3 reads TGTGCCAGCTCAAGGGGGCTGGACACTGAAGCTTTCTTT. It encodes CASSRGLDTEAFF.

This chain links TRBV15 with TRBJ2-4; D is perhaps TRBD1 (6 bases). This CDR3 is 17 amino acids long. From germline, CDR1 is LNHNV and CDR2 YYDKDF (reference sequence). Deletions cut 1 base from V and 0 bases from J, with 13 bases between. CDR3: CATSRVSGVLAKNIQYF. The CDR3 DNA is TGTGCCACCAGCAGAGTCTCAGGGGTACTAGCCAAAAACATTCAGTACTTC.

The V gene is TRBV28, the J gene TRBJ2-3; possible D gene TRBD2, 5 bases. From germline, CDR1 is MDHEN and CDR2 SYDVKM. Trimming left V 10 bases short and J 0 bases short, with 17 bases between. This CDR3 region has 15 residues. The CDR3 DNA follows: TGTGCCACCAACACACCTAGCTCTAGCACAGATACGCAGTATTTT. This encodes CATNTPSSSTDTQYF.

The chain links TRBV7-2 to TRBJ2-1; the match to TRBD2 covers 10 bases. CDR1 SGHTA and CDR2 FQGNSA come from the germline V gene. The CDR3 runs 13 residues. J lost 16 bases, V lost 2 bases, and 8 bases had no gene match. In nucleotides, the CDR3 is TGTGCCAGCAGCTTAACCCCGGGACTAGCGTGTTTCTTC. It specifies CASSLTPGLACFF.

The chain carries TRBV9 and TRBJ2-6; TRBD1 matches at 8 bases. Germline-derived CDR1 and CDR2 are SGDLS and YYNGEE. This CDR3 comprises 16 residues. The ends lost 3 bases at V and 3 bases at J; junction bases unmatched: 5. CDR3 DNA: TGTGCCAGCAGCGCCAGGACAGGGTTTGGGGCCAACGTCCTGACTTTC. It yields the protein CASSARTGFGANVLTF.

The J gene is TRBJ2-6, the V gene TRBV5-6; no reliable D call. Trimming stripped 0 bases from V and 0 bases from J, with 13 bases between. Germline V gene data show CDR1 as SGHDT and CDR2 as YYEEEE. This CDR3 contains 18 residues. The CDR3 region is CASSLESHSSSGANVLTF. In nucleotides, the CDR3 is TGTGCCAGCAGCTTGGAGAGTCATTCTTCCTCTGGGGCCAACGTCCTGACTTTC.

CDR3 in amino acids: CASSPGTQSYEQYF. The CDR3 nucleotides are TGTGCCAGCAGCCCCGGGACTCAGTCCTACGAGCAGTACTTC. The chain joins TRBV13 to TRBJ2-7; possible D gene TRBD2, 6 bases. The CDR3 consists of 14 residues. CDR1 and CDR2 (germline): PRHDT, FYEKMQ (reference sequence). V lost 5 bases and J lost 1, with 12 bases in between.

The rearrangement uses TRBV5-1 and TRBJ2-5; 8 bases are shared with TRBD2. Germline V CDR1 and CDR2: SGHRS, YFSETQ. The CDR3 loop spans 17 amino acids. V was clipped by 0 bases and J by 4 bases; unmatched bases: 11. CDR3 loop: CASSLASGSWVVETQYF. The DNA of the CDR3 is TGCGCCAGCAGCTTGGCAAGCGGGAGTTGGGTCGTAGAGACCCAGTACTTC. Filled out from reference TRBV5-1 and TRBJ2-5, the complete variable domain reads KAGVTQTPRYLIKTRGQQVTLSCSPISGHRSVSWYQQTPGQGLQFLFEYFSETQRNKGNFPGRFSGRQFSNSRSEMNVSTLELGDSALYLCASSLASGSWVVETQYFGPGTRLLVL.

The chain joins TRBV18 to TRBJ1-5; D ambiguous. The germline V gene encodes CDR1 KGHSH and CDR2 LQKENI. The germline V and J ends were trimmed by 4 bases and 11 bases, with 15 bases remaining between them. The CDR3 is made up of 13 amino acids. The CDR3 here is CASSRESVGAQHF. Written as DNA, the CDR3 is TGTGCCAGCTCACGAGAATCTGTGGGAGCCCAGCATTTT.

This clone came up a few times. This rearrangement joins TRBV10-1 to TRBJ2-7; unclear D gene. Germline assignment: CDR1 WNHNN and CDR2 SYGVQD (reference sequence). The CDR3 is 14 residues long. Between the trimmed V and J ends, which lost 2 bases and 3 bases, there was a span of 11 bases. The DNA for the CDR3 is TGCGCCAGCAGTGAGCAAGTAGGCGGCTACGAGCAGTACTTC. It specifies CASSEQVGGYEQYF.

The chain carries TRBV7-2 and TRBJ2-7, with a weak D call TRBD1 (6 bases). This CDR3 is 15 amino acids long. Trimming stripped 5 bases from V and 4 bases from J, with 18 bases between. From germline, CDR1 is SGHTA and CDR2 FQGNSA. This chain's CDR3 is CASSILLRTDYEQYF. The CDR3 coding sequence is TGTGCCAGCAGCATCTTACTCCGGACAGATTACGAGCAGTACTTC.